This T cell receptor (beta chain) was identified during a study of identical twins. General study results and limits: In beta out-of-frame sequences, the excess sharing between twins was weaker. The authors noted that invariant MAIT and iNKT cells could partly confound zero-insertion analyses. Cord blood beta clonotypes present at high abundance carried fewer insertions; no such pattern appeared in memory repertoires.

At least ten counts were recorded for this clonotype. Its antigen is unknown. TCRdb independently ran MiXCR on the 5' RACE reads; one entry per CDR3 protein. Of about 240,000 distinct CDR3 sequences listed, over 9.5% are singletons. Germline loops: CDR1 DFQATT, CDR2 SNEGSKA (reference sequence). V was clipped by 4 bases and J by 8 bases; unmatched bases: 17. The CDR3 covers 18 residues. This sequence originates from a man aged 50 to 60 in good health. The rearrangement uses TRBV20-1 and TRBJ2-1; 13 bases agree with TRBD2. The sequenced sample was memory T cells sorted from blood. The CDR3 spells CSATNQLLTSGGRDEQFF. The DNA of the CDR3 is TGCAGTGCTACGAACCAACTACTGACTAGCGGGGGGAGGGATGAGCAGTTCTTC.